A selection of T cell receptor beta chains follows, all from one sample in a study of breast tumors, draining lymph nodes, adjacent tissues. TCRdb recomputed calls from the multiplex PCR reads with MiXCR, one row per CDR3 protein. The sample lists about 15,000 distinct CDR3 sequences, 52% seen once, with about 15% in the top ten. The sequencing input was tumor-adjacent breast tissue. These receptor sequences come from a female donor with breast cancer. Some clones in this sample may be carry-over from other donors' samples. The CDR3 runs from the conserved cysteine through the conserved F or W. A D gene is named only where the DNA matches it firmly. Clone size is shown for a subset of rows, as once, few, many or a class of expanded clone.

v_gene	abundance	d_gene	j_gene	CDR3aa	CDR3nt
TRBV20-1	many	-	TRBJ2-7	CSARASLVGAYEQYF	TGCAGTGCTAGAGCATCACTAGTGGGAGCCTACGAGCAGTACTTC
TRBV7-2	many	-	TRBJ1-4	CASSLDNGYEKLFF	TGTGCCAGCAGCTTAGACAACGGGTATGAAAAACTGTTTTTT
TRBV29-1	-	TRBD1	TRBJ1-4	CSVDSQGAQKLFF	TGCAGCGTTGACAGTCAGGGGGCTCAAAAACTGTTTTTT
TRBV7-2	-	-	TRBJ2-5	CASSPLRETQYF	TGTGCCAGCAGCCCATTACGGGAGACCCAGTACTTC
TRBV29-1	-	TRBD2	TRBJ2-7	CSVEGTSGSYEQYF	TGCAGCGTTGAAGGGACTAGCGGTTCCTACGAGCAGTACTTC
TRBV5-6	-	TRBD2	TRBJ2-7	CASSSGGAEQYF	TGTGCCAGCAGCTCCGGGGGGGCAGAGCAGTACTTC
TRBV14	-	TRBD1	TRBJ1-6	CASSRRDRVNSPLHF	TGTGCCAGCAGCCGGCGGGACAGGGTCAATTCACCCCTCCACTTT
TRBV12-5	many	TRBD2	TRBJ2-5	CASGAGVGEETQYF	TGTGCTAGTGGAGCGGGAGTCGGGGAAGAGACCCAGTACTTC
TRBV9	once	-	TRBJ2-6	CASSVSIAGANVLTF	TGTGCCAGCAGCGTATCTATCGCTGGGGCCAACGTCCTGACTTTC
TRBV6-1	-	TRBD1	TRBJ1-4	CASSQAGQGAEKLFF	TGTGCCAGCAGTCAAGCGGGACAGGGTGCTGAAAAACTGTTTTTT
TRBV11-2	-	-	TRBJ2-7	CASSLRGIEQYF	TGTGCCAGCAGCTTAAGGGGGATAGAGCAGTACTTC
TRBV2	-	-	TRBJ1-5	CASSTDGNQPQHF	TGTGCCAGCAGTACGGACGGCAATCAGCCCCAGCATTTT
TRBV9	-	-	TRBJ2-5	CASSVGSTLQETQYF	TGTGCCAGCAGCGTAGGAAGTACCTTACAAGAGACCCAGTACTTC
TRBV3-2	many	-	TRBJ2-7	CASSRDSAYF	TGTGCCAGCAGCCGGGACTCCGCGTACTTC
TRBV12-3/TRBV12-4	-	-	TRBJ2-1	CASSLAVRSEQFF	TGTGCCAGCAGTTTAGCCGTTCGCAGTGAGCAGTTCTTC
TRBV15	-	-	TRBJ1-6	CATKLSYNSPLHF	TGTGCCACCAAGCTGTCCTATAATTCACCCCTCCACTTT
TRBV3-2	many	-	TRBJ1-6	CASKEGARVSPLHF	TGTGCCAGCAAAGAGGGGGCGCGGGTTTCACCCCTCCACTTT
TRBV12-3/TRBV12-4	medium-sized	TRBD1	TRBJ1-2	CASSPRTGSYGYTF	TGTGCCAGCAGTCCCCGGACAGGTTCGTACGGCTACACCTTC
TRBV10-3	medium-sized	-	TRBJ2-3	CATTGGTDTQYF	TGTGCCACCACTGGGGGCACAGATACGCAGTATTTT
TRBV20-1	many	-	TRBJ2-3	CSARLATSTDTQYF	TGCAGTGCTAGATTAGCGACTAGCACAGATACGCAGTATTTT
TRBV20-1	-	TRBD1	TRBJ2-7	CSASLGTAYEQYF	TGCAGTGCTAGTCTCGGGACAGCCTACGAGCAGTACTTC
TRBV6-5	many	TRBD1	TRBJ1-3	CASSRDSAGVHSGNTIYF	TGTGCCAGCAGTAGGGACAGTGCTGGAGTGCACTCTGGAAACACCATATATTTT
TRBV7-2	few	TRBD1	TRBJ1-6	CASSYRGDSPLHF	TGTGCCAGCAGTTACAGGGGGGATTCACCCCTCCACTTT
TRBV11-1	-	-	TRBJ2-7	CASSWMGPYEQYF	TGTGCCAGCAGCTGGATGGGGCCCTACGAGCAGTACTTC
TRBV10-3	once	TRBD1	TRBJ2-3	CAFSRQGSGTDTQYF	TGTGCCTTCAGCCGACAGGGATCGGGCACAGATACGCAGTATTTT
TRBV20-1	once	-	TRBJ2-1	CSVPRGNEQFF	TGCAGCGTCCCTCGGGGGAATGAGCAGTTCTTC
TRBV28	many	-	TRBJ2-4	CASSGTAKNIQYF	TGTGCCAGCAGTGGGACAGCCAAAAACATTCAGTACTTC
TRBV6-4	-	-	TRBJ2-7	CASSFTANSYEQYF	TGTGCCAGCAGTTTTACGGCTAACTCCTACGAGCAGTACTTC
TRBV7-2	many	TRBD2	TRBJ2-7	CASSLQREPTCEQYF	TGTGCCAGCAGCTTACAGCGGGAGCCAACCTGCGAGCAGTACTTC
TRBV10-3	-	-	TRBJ2-7	CAISESMASSYEQYF	TGTGCCATCAGTGAGTCGATGGCTAGCTCCTACGAGCAGTACTTC
TRBV6-5	-	-	TRBJ1-4	CASSTGYPTNEELFF	TGTGCCAGCAGTACTGGTTACCCAACTAATGAAGAACTGTTTTTT
TRBV20-1	-	TRBD1	TRBJ1-6	CSARDGQGASPLHF	TGCAGTGCTAGAGATGGACAGGGGGCTTCACCCCTCCACTTT
TRBV7-2	-	TRBD1	TRBJ2-7	CASSLAPGQGDEQYF	TGTGCCAGCAGCTTAGCTCCGGGACAGGGTGACGAGCAGTACTTC
TRBV3-1	-	-	TRBJ1-3	CATSQAGGGSGNTMYF	TGTGCCACCAGCCAAGCCGGGGGCGGCTCTGGAAACACCATGTATTTT
TRBV5-5	-	TRBD2	TRBJ2-5	CASSPGLAGVVETQYF	TGTGCCAGCAGCCCCGGACTAGCGGGAGTCGTAGAGACCCAGTACTTC
TRBV7-9	medium-sized	-	TRBJ2-5	CASSLSPGTQYF	TGTGCCAGCAGCTTATCTCCAGGGACCCAGTACTTC
TRBV20-1	medium-sized	-	TRBJ1-2	CSAEGLRGAVTGYTF	TGCAGTGCGGAGGGGTTAAGGGGGGCGGTGACGGGCTACACCTTC
TRBV11-3	-	-	TRBJ2-2	CASSQWGGKNTGELFF	TGTGCCAGCAGCCAATGGGGGGGCAAGAACACCGGGGAGTTGTTTTTT
TRBV7-2	-	-	TRBJ2-5	CASSLVGGFKETQYF	TGTGCCAGCAGCTTGGTGGGGGGATTTAAAGAGACCCAGTACTTC
TRBV29-1	-	TRBD1	TRBJ2-3	CSVEGQGGNLDTQYF	TGCAGCGTAGAGGGACAGGGGGGGAACTTAGATACGCAGTATTTT
TRBV12-3/TRBV12-4	once	TRBD1	TRBJ1-6	CASSWGQGLNSPLHF	TGTGCCAGCAGTTGGGGACAGGGCCTAAATTCACCCCTCCACTTT
TRBV6-5	many	-	TRBJ2-1	CASSSRSTYNEQFF	TGTGCCAGCAGTTCCCGTTCAACCTACAATGAGCAGTTCTTC
TRBV19	many	-	TRBJ1-5	CASSIGRNQPQHF	TGTGCCAGTAGTATCGGCCGGAATCAGCCCCAGCATTTT
TRBV2	-	TRBD1	TRBJ2-7	CASSEVRGDTWVRRRDRGVEQYF	TGTGCCAGCAGTGAAGTCCGAGGAGATACCTGGGTCCGCCGCCGGGACAGGGGGGTCGAGCAGTACTTC
TRBV3-1	many	TRBD1	TRBJ1-5	CASSDSGTGHSNQPQHF	TGTGCCAGCAGCGACTCCGGGACAGGGCATAGCAATCAGCCCCAGCATTTT
TRBV7-2	few	-	TRBJ1-2	CASSLAPGPASRIYGYTF	TGTGCCAGCAGCTTAGCTCCGGGACCGGCGAGTCGGATCTATGGCTACACCTTC
TRBV4-1	once	-	TRBJ2-5	CASSPLGGQETQYF	TGCGCCAGCAGCCCACTTGGGGGCCAAGAGACCCAGTACTTC
TRBV5-1	many	-	TRBJ2-3	CASSTGSTDTQYF	TGCGCCAGCAGCACGGGAAGCACAGATACGCAGTATTTT
TRBV3-1	many	TRBD2	TRBJ2-1	CASMLTSGSNEQFF	TGTGCCAGCATGTTGACTAGCGGGAGCAATGAGCAGTTCTTC
TRBV7-9	medium-sized	-	TRBJ2-7	CASSHGSEQYF	TGTGCCAGCAGCCACGGATCCGAGCAGTACTTC
TRBV29-1	-	-	TRBJ2-7	CSALTGYEQYF	TGCAGCGCCCTAACAGGGTACGAGCAGTACTTC
TRBV19	-	TRBD1	TRBJ1-5	CASSKTGGQPQHF	TGTGCCAGTAGTAAAACAGGGGGTCAGCCCCAGCATTTT
TRBV5-7	-	TRBD1	TRBJ1-2	CASSPRDRGTNYGYTF	TGTGCCAGCAGTCCCCGGGACAGGGGGACTAACTATGGCTACACCTTC
TRBV19	medium-sized	-	TRBJ2-7	CASSMGRGEQYF	TGTGCCAGTAGTATGGGGAGAGGGGAGCAGTACTTC
TRBV20-1	many	-	TRBJ1-5	CSAGQGRLQHF	TGCAGTGCCGGACAAGGGCGGCTTCAGCATTTT
TRBV5-6	-	-	TRBJ1-1	CASSLWGALTEAFF	TGTGCCAGCAGCTTGTGGGGGGCGCTCACTGAAGCTTTCTTT
TRBV4-3	many	TRBD2	TRBJ2-1	CASSQLAGSFNEQFF	TGCGCCAGCAGCCAACTAGCGGGAAGCTTCAATGAGCAGTTCTTC
TRBV7-2	few	TRBD1	TRBJ1-6	CASSAGGTGSDSPLHF	TGTGCCAGCAGCGCAGGCGGGACAGGTTCGGATTCACCCCTCCACTTT
TRBV6-5	many	TRBD1	TRBJ2-5	CASSRGTDQETQYF	TGTGCCAGCAGTAGGGGGACAGACCAAGAGACCCAGTACTTC